This TCR beta chain was found in a study of blood T cell repertoires in COVID-19. Study as a whole: The samples span acute and convalescent COVID-19 from the United States, Italy and Spain. In each case, the material was cDNA or gDNA derived from T cells, B-cell-depleted T cells, or PBMCs.

As to this clone: A read error may produce the germline difference seen at one junction end.

Methods used by the authors: Reference gene primer amplification yielded estimated nucleated cell counts. Generated by immunoSEQ multiplex PCR, the TCRdb table keeps only in-frame clones and is missing some. That table supplies the V and J calls and clone size; D and trimming were determined from the DNA. Counted here are about 53,000 clones, roughly four fifths occurring once; the ten biggest clones make up less than 3%. The CDR3 loop spans 14 amino acids. Per the germline V gene, CDR1 is SGDLS and CDR2 is YYNGEE. The sequenced sample consisted of peripheral blood. This clonotype was sampled from a woman in her sixties with acute or convalescent COVID-19. This chain uses TRBV9 with TRBJ2-1; D gene unclear. Written as DNA, the CDR3 is TGTGCCAGCAGCGTAGGCGTTAGCTACGATGAGCAGTTCTTC. Translation gives CASSVGVSYDEQFF.